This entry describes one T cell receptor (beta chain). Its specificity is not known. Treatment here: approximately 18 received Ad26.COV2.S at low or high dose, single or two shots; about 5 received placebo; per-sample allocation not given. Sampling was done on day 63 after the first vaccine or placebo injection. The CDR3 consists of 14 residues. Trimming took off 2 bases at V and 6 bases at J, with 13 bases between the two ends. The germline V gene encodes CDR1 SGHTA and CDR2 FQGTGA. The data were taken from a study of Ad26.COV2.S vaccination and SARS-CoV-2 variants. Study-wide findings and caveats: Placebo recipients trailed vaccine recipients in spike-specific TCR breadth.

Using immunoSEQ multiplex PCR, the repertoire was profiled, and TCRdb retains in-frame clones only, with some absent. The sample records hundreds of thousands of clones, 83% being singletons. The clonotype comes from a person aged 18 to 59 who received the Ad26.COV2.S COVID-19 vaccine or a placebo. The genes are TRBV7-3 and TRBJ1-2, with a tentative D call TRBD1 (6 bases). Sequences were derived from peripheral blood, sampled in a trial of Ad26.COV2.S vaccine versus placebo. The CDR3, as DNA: TGTGCCAGCAGCTTATCACAGGGAGAAGATGGCTACACCTTC. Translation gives CASSLSQGEDGYTF.